This T cell receptor beta chain was captured in a study of early T cells in non-severe SARS-CoV-2 infection listed by TCRdb under 2021. About the full investigation: Bulk RNA from unsorted whole blood was used for TCR sequencing, so alpha and beta chains could not be paired.

This was a case-control study nested in a cohort of healthcare workers in London, UK, who had nasopharyngeal swab PCR tests and blood samples taken every week. Healthcare workers were recruited during the week of the UK lockdown, between 23 and 31 March 2020, and followed weekly for up to roughly 15 weeks. Receptors were amplified or captured by 5' RACE. Sequencing took place on a NextSeq 500. To correct for sequencing error and PCR bias, the TCR library protocol tagged individual cDNA molecules with unique molecular identifiers. Sequencing covered both TCR alpha and beta chains, and within each sample the abundances of alpha and beta sequences were tightly co-correlated. In the source study's methods: Decombinator V4 was used to annotate the V gene, J gene and CDR3 of the TCR sequences. Expanded TCRs were defined as changing significantly between any two time points under a Poisson model with p below 0.0001. TCR abundances were normalised to the total number of TCRs sequenced per sample and were expressed as counts per million. VDJdb, accessed 1 November 2021, was searched for CMV, EBV and SARS-CoV-2 annotated TCRs, with TCRs annotated for multiple antigens excluded. Through fastp at Q25 and MiXCR, TCRdb rebuilt clones from the public reads, retaining in-frame beta chains. Identical CDR3 protein sequences are pooled into one entry, listed with their most common genes and DNA. TCRdb, rather than the study authors, made the V and J calls. The sample profile shows 81,000 or so distinct CDR3 sequences; about 12% of them were found once. Jointly, the top ten make up 3.4% of the sample.

A remark on this clonotype: Its cognate antigen has yet to be identified. No much larger clone is present one base from it, and per-base qualities are unavailable.

Overall study outcomes, separate from this receptor: VDJdb matching was skewed toward anti-spike CD8 responses and likely underestimated virus-specific expansions, missing private and CD4 specificities.

The sequencing sample was made of whole blood. The receptor was isolated from an adult who was a healthcare worker with PCR-confirmed SARS-CoV-2 infection or an uninfected control (not recorded which).

The nucleotide sequence reads TGCAGCGTTGATAATCCGGGGGAGACCCAGTACTTC. This yields the protein CSVDNPGETQYF. The sequence joins TRBV29-1 to TRBJ2-5; TRBD2 is a weak D gene call, 5 bases matching. The germline V gene encodes CDR1 SQVTM and CDR2 ANQGSEA. V is reduced by 3 bases and J by 5 bases, leaving a spacing of 10 bases between them. The CDR3 holds 12 amino acids from the cysteine to the phenylalanine. Kept here is only the CDR3 DNA, which spans 36 bases and is read in frame from base 1. Outside the CDR3, residues come from the reference TRBV29-1 and TRBJ2-5 proteins, so the full variable domain is: SAVISQKPSRDICQRGTSLTIQCQVDSQVTMMFWYRQQPGQSLTLIATANQGSEATYESGFVIDKFPISRPNLTFSTLTVSNMSPEDSSIYLCSVDNPGETQYFGPGTRLLVL.